These 21 T cell receptor beta chains were all obtained from the same sample, sequenced in a study of blood T cells in healthy people across ages. The use of a sample-barcoded 5' primer and a J-beta primer mix characterized a second PCR of about 7 to 12 cycles. From the 5' RACE reads, TCRdb called clonotypes with MiXCR, one entry per CDR3 protein. Among around 650,000 distinct CDR3 sequences listed, 32% were seen once. Sequencing used blood. Receptors were obtained from a woman over 75 in good health.

The J gene is TRBJ2-5, the V gene TRBV11-2, with 8 bases identical to TRBD2. The CDR3 is 15 amino acids. The junction had 4 bases not matched to a gene; V was cut back by 0 bases and J by 4 bases. The germline V gene has CDR1 SGHAT and CDR2 FQNNGV. The DNA for the CDR3 is TGTGCCAGCAGCTTAGATCAGACTAGCGTAGAGACCCAGTACTTC. This codes for CASSLDQTSVETQYF.

The chain joins TRBV7-2 to TRBJ1-5; D may be TRBD1 (5 bases). Germline V CDR1 and CDR2: SGHTA, FQGNSA. The CDR3 consists of 15 residues. V lost 8 bases and J lost 1, with 15 bases in between. The CDR3 DNA reads TGTGCCAGCCGCCGGGACGGAAAGAGCAATCAGCCCCAGCATTTT. This sequence encodes CASRRDGKSNQPQHF.

Comment on this clonotype: A much larger clonotype is one base distant, so this may be a read error. This chain uses TRBV7-6 with TRBJ2-5; D may be TRBD1 (5 bases). The DNA end lines up better with TRBJ2-7; the J call may be wrong. The CDR3 is made up of 14 amino acids. Germline CDR1 SGHVS, CDR2 FNYEAQ. This chain's CDR3 is CASSLVQTAYEQYF. CDR3 bases: TGTGCCAGCAGCTTAGTGCAGACAGCCTACGAGCAGTACTTC.

This clonotype was seen repeatedly, ten times or more. V and J are TRBV3-1 and TRBJ2-5; 14 bases match TRBD2. CDR1 LGHDT and CDR2 YNNKEL come from the germline V gene (reference sequence). The J segment lost 1 base and the V segment lost 0 bases, leaving 4 bases of the junction unmatched. The CDR3 is 18 residues long. The CDR3, as DNA: TGTGCCAGCAGCCAAGATCGGACTAGCGGGGGGACCCAAGAGACCCAGTACTTC. Translating gives CASSQDRTSGGTQETQYF.

On this clonotype: A read error is possible here, since a much larger clone lies one base away. This CDR3 is CASREGQLYEQYF. In nucleotides, the CDR3 is TGTGCCAGCAGGGAGGGACAACTCTACGAGCAGTACTTC. The J gene is TRBJ2-4, the V gene TRBV2; D may correspond to TRBD1 or TRBD2 (6 bases each). The J call is uncertain, as TRBJ2-7 better fits the DNA end. This CDR3 is 13 amino acids long. From germline, CDR1 is SNHLY and CDR2 FYNNEI.

Points on this clonotype: At one end the junction does not follow the germline gene, possibly because of a read error. The chain recombines TRBV7-6 with TRBJ2-3; 8 positions match TRBD2. This CDR3 comprises 14 residues. Germline values: CDR1 SGHVS, CDR2 FNYEAQ. CDR3 DNA sequence: TGTACCAGCAGCCTAGCGGGCCGCACAGATACGCAGTATTTT. This codes for CTSSLAGRTDTQYF.

Ten or more counts support this clonotype. V gene TRBV20-1 combines with J gene TRBJ2-3; the D gene is possibly TRBD1 (6 bases). The V end was cut by 6 bases, the J end by 3 bases, with 16 bases between. Germline-derived CDR1 and CDR2 are DFQATT and SNEGSKA (reference sequence). This CDR3 is built from 14 residues. The DNA for the CDR3 is TGCAGTGCAACCCCGGGAAGGGGGACAGATACGCAGTATTTT. Its protein is CSATPGRGTDTQYF.

This clonotype came up many times. V and J are TRBV5-6 and TRBJ1-2; D is ambiguous. This CDR3 has 13 amino acids. The germline gives CDR1 SGHDT, CDR2 YYEEEE. Trimming took 4 bases from V and 4 from J, leaving 11 bases between them. CDR3 in amino acids: CASSQDVRYGYTF. For the CDR3, the DNA is TGTGCCAGCAGCCAGGACGTCCGCTATGGCTACACCTTC.

There are many counts of this clonotype. The gene calls are TRBV20-1 and TRBJ2-7; possibly TRBD1 or TRBD2 for D (5 bases each). CDR3 length: 14 residues. CDR1 and CDR2 from the germline V gene are DFQATT and SNEGSKA (reference sequence). Trimming took off 0 bases at V and 2 bases at J, with 11 bases between the two ends. CDR3 sequence reads: CSARDYGAAYEQYF. The CDR3 DNA follows: TGCAGTGCTAGAGATTACGGGGCCGCCTACGAGCAGTACTTC.

The genes are TRBV6-2 or TRBV6-3 and TRBJ2-1, with D perhaps TRBD2 (6 bases). This CDR3 is 13 amino acids long. The germline V and J ends were trimmed by 6 bases and 2 bases, with 8 bases remaining between them. The V gene's germline CDR1 is MNHEY and CDR2 SVGEGT. This chain's CDR3 is CASRPSAYNEQFF. Written as DNA, the CDR3 is TGTGCCAGCAGACCTAGCGCCTACAATGAGCAGTTCTTC.

This clonotype was recorded a few times. The J gene is TRBJ1-4, the V gene TRBV30; no definite D call. V was cut by 2 bases and J by 7 bases, with 17 bases left in between. Germline V gene sequence: CDR1 GTSNPN, CDR2 SVGIG (reference sequence). The CDR3 is made up of 15 amino acids. The CDR3 bases are TGTGCCTGGAGTTACGGTGCCGGCGCGAGTGAAAAACTGTTTTTT. This gives the protein CAWSYGAGASEKLFF.

This clonotype has a handful of counts. The J gene is TRBJ1-1, the V gene TRBV6-2 or TRBV6-3; tentative D call: TRBD1 (6 bases). The V gene lost 6 bases and the J gene lost 3 bases, with 26 bases spanning the gap. This CDR3 has 18 residues. The germline CDR1 and CDR2 sequences are MNHEY and SVGEGT. The CDR3 DNA reads TGTGCCAGCAGCTCGCCCTGGACAGCGCGACCCTGGTACACTGAAGCTTTCTTT. Amino acids: CASSSPWTARPWYTEAFF.

This clonotype was found many times. The CDR3, as DNA: TGTGCCAGCAGCGTGGGACTGAACTCCTACGAGCAGTACTTC. Translated, it gives CASSVGLNSYEQYF. V usage is TRBV7-2 and J usage is TRBJ2-7, with a tentative D call TRBD2 (6 bases). This CDR3 is 14 amino acids long. V lost 5 bases and J lost 0, with 11 bases in between. In germline, CDR1 is SGHTA, CDR2 FQGNSA.

This clonotype was recorded at least ten times. The chain carries TRBV6-5 and TRBJ1-2, with 7 bases identical to TRBD1. Germline V gives CDR1 MNHEY, CDR2 SVGAGI. The J segment lost 4 bases and the V segment lost 9 bases, leaving 11 bases of the junction unmatched. The CDR3 totals 14 residues. The CDR3: CASLAKDRSYGYTF. The CDR3 DNA is TGTGCCAGTTTGGCTAAGGACAGGAGCTATGGCTACACCTTC.

The gene calls are TRBV19 and TRBJ1-4, with 10 bases aligning to TRBD1. This CDR3 has 17 residues. J was trimmed by 0 bases and V by 10 bases; bases with no gene match: 11. Germline loops: CDR1 LNHDA, CDR2 SQIVND (reference sequence). Here the CDR3 reads CATAPGQGYATNEKLFF. The CDR3 DNA is TGTGCCACCGCACCGGGACAGGGGTATGCAACTAATGAAAAACTGTTTTTT.

This clonotype was observed a single time. The V and J genes are TRBV7-9 and TRBJ2-1; 15 bases map to TRBD2. The CDR3 has 19 residues. V lost 5 bases to trimming and J lost 4 bases; unmatched junction nucleotides: 12. Germline V gives CDR1 SEHNR, CDR2 FQNEAQ (reference sequence). CDR3 amino acids: CASSHRTSGGAGRYNEQFF. The DNA of the CDR3 is TGTGCCAGCAGCCACCGGACTAGCGGGGGGGCGGGTCGGTACAATGAGCAGTTCTTC.

The chain recombines TRBV27 with TRBJ2-6; the match to TRBD1 covers 7 bases. The ends lost 6 bases at V and 0 bases at J; junction bases unmatched: 8. The CDR3 covers 17 residues. Germline assignment: CDR1 MNHEY and CDR2 SMNVEV (reference sequence). CDR3 region: CASSPLQGTSGANVLTF. The CDR3 DNA follows: TGTGCCAGCAGCCCATTACAGGGGACCTCTGGGGCCAACGTCCTGACTTTC.

There are a few counts of this clonotype. The rearrangement uses TRBV7-2 and TRBJ1-1; D not certain. The CDR3 consists of 16 residues. V dropped 5 bases and J dropped 0 bases, with 16 bases sitting between them. Germline-derived CDR1 and CDR2 are SGHTA and FQGNSA. The CDR3 loop is CASSPPRLLMNTEAFF. The CDR3 DNA reads as TGTGCCAGCAGCCCCCCGCGGCTTCTAATGAACACTGAAGCTTTCTTT.

This clonotype occurred many times. This chain links TRBV6-2 or TRBV6-3 with TRBJ2-7; 12 bases line up with TRBD2. CDR3 length equals 13 residues. Germline trimming cut 8 bases from V and 2 bases from J; bases unmatched to any gene: 1. Germline V gene lookup returns CDR1 MNHEY and CDR2 SVGEGT. The CDR3 DNA reads TGTGCCAGCCGGACTAGCGGGACCTACGAGCAGTACTTC. Protein sequence: CASRTSGTYEQYF.

This clonotype was counted at least ten times. V gene TRBV25-1 combines with J gene TRBJ2-5; D remains unclear. V shed 7 bases and J shed 5 bases, with 5 bases lying between them. Germline assignment: CDR1 MGHDK and CDR2 SYGVNS. The CDR3 runs 10 residues. As DNA, the CDR3 is TGTGCCAGCATGATGGAGACCCAGTACTTC. It translates to CASMMETQYF.

The rearrangement uses TRBV12-3 or TRBV12-4 and TRBJ1-5; a possible D gene is TRBD1 (5 bases). The CDR3 has 17 residues. The V gene lost 3 bases and the J gene lost 1 base, with 16 bases spanning the gap. This CDR3 reads CASSFEGEGYSNQPQHF. CDR3 DNA: TGTGCCAGCAGTTTTGAAGGGGAAGGCTACAGCAATCAGCCCCAGCATTTT.